Listed here are 4 T cell receptor beta chains from one sample, sequenced in a study of T cells expressing NK-cell markers. TCRdb reanalyzed the 5' RACE reads and collapses them to one entry per CDR3 protein, without DNA. Its clone listing holds about 390,000 distinct CDR3 sequences. Material for sequencing was blood T cells: a sorted CD56 or NKG2C T cell subset, CD4+ or CD8+ T cells, or bulk PBMC T cells (not recorded which). These receptors originate from a woman in her forties or fifties in good health.

The chain employs TRBV12-3 or TRBV12-4 and TRBJ1-2; no DNA is available, so the TRBD1 call from TCRdb remains unchecked. This CDR3 comprises 15 residues. The CDR3 protein is CASSLTFTGRYGYTF.

The rearrangement links TRBV7-9 to TRBJ2-1. The CDR3 contains 13 residues. Germline V gene sequence: CDR1 SEHNR, CDR2 FQNEAQ (reference sequence). CDR3 loop: CASSKGSYNEQFF.

The chain links TRBV7-9 to TRBJ2-6; TCRdb picks TRBD1, but there is no DNA to check that call. The CDR3 totals 14 residues. The germline V gene has CDR1 SEHNR and CDR2 FQNEAQ (reference sequence). The CDR3 region is CASVPVSGANVLTF.

V gene TRBV4-1 combines with J gene TRBJ2-3; TCRdb reports TRBD2, a call that lacks DNA to check it against. This CDR3 contains 17 residues. Per germline, CDR1 MGHRA and CDR2 YSYEKL. The CDR3: CASSQGEGGPGTDTQYF.